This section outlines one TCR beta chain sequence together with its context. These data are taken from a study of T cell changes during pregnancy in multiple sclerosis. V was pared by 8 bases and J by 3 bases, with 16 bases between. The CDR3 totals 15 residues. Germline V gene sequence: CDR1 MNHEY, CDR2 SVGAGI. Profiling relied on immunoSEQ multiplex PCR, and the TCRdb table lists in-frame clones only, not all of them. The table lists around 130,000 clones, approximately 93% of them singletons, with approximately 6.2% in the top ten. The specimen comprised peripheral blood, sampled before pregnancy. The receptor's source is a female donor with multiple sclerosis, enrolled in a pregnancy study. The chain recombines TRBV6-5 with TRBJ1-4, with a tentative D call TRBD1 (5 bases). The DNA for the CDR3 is TGTGCCAGCTCAGGGACCCGGGGGGCTAATGAAAAACTGTTTTTT. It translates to CASSGTRGANEKLFF.